These 5 T cell receptor beta chains share one sample of origin, sequenced in a study of blood T cell repertoires in COVID-19. The protocol was immunoSEQ multiplex PCR, while the TCRdb copy is restricted to in-frame clones and leaves out a portion. There are 95,000 to 100,000 clones in the sample; 80% to 95% occur only once, and more than 5% lies in the top ten. Sequencing was done on a sample of peripheral blood. These receptors came from a man aged 45 to 65 with active COVID-19.

The sample holds one count of this clone. The chain is built from TRBV7-9 and TRBJ2-7; 11 nucleotides agree with TRBD1. V shed 5 bases and J 6 bases; nucleotides not matched to a gene: 6. The germline V gene has CDR1 SEHNR and CDR2 FQNEAQ (reference sequence). The CDR3 length is 14 residues. CDR3 loop: CASSPGTGGFEQYF. The CDR3 region has the DNA TGTGCCAGCAGCCCCGGGACAGGGGGGTTCGAGCAGTACTTC.

The chain employs TRBV5-1 and TRBJ2-3; TRBD1 matches 9 bases. The junction had 13 bases not matched to a gene; V was cut back by 4 bases and J by 7 bases. The CDR3 is 16 amino acids. Germline lookup yields CDR1 SGHRS and CDR2 YFSETQ. CDR3 in amino acids: CASSTLPGQGIHTQYF. The CDR3 DNA follows: TGCGCCAGCAGCACACTTCCCGGACAGGGGATACATACGCAGTATTTT.

The chain links TRBV18 to TRBJ1-1; 7 bases match TRBD1. Germline loops: CDR1 KGHSH, CDR2 LQKENI. The V and J ends lost 4 bases and 4 bases, in that order; junction bases with no gene match: 9. The CDR3 is 15 amino acids. The CDR3: CASSRSEGAGTEAFF. Here the CDR3 DNA reads TGTGCCAGCTCACGGTCGGAGGGGGCGGGCACTGAAGCTTTCTTT.

V is TRBV6-6 and J is TRBJ2-3; 7 bases are shared with TRBD2. CDR3 size: 12 residues. The germline V gene has CDR1 MNHNY and CDR2 SVGAGI (reference sequence). With 8 bases clipped from V and 2 bases from J, the junction kept 1 base outside the gene matches. The CDR3 protein is CASQRDTDTQYF. For the CDR3, the DNA is TGTGCCAGCCAGCGGGACACAGATACGCAGTATTTT.

The J gene is TRBJ2-7, the V gene TRBV3-1 (or the pseudogene TRBV3-2); tentatively, D is TRBD2 (6 bases). The CDR3 totals 15 residues. Trimming left V 4 bases short and J 3 bases short, with 16 bases between. The V gene's germline CDR1 is LGHDT and CDR2 YNNKEL (reference sequence). CDR3 DNA sequence: TGTGCCAGCAGCCCTGTGCGGGGCCCATTCTACGAGCAGTACTTC. Protein product: CASSPVRGPFYEQYF.